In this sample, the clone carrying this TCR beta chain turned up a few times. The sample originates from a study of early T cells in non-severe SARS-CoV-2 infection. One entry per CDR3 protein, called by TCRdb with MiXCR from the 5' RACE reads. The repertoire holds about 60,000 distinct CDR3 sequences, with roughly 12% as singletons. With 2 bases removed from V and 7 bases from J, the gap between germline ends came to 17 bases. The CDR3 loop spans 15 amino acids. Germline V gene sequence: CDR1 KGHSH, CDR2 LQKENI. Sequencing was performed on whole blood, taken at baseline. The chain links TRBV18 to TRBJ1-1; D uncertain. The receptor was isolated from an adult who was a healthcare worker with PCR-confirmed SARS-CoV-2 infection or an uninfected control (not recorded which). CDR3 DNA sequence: TGTGCCAGCTCACCATATGCTGCAGGCGTCGGTGAAGCTTTCTTT. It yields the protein CASSPYAAGVGEAFF.